Listed below are T cell receptor beta chains from one sample, sequenced in a study of blood T cell repertoires in COVID-19. The table came from immunoSEQ multiplex PCR; TCRdb's copy has only in-frame clones and leaves some out. This sample has about 240,000 clones, with around four fifths found just once. The sample was peripheral blood. Receptors originate from a woman in her 70s with acute or convalescent COVID-19. Both conserved end residues are part of each CDR3. D genes are given only for firm matches. Some rows have no size entry. The others give once, few or many, or a class for an expanded clone.

D gene,V gene,clone size,J gene,CDR3 protein,CDR3 DNA
TRBD1,TRBV6-5,NA,TRBJ1-1,CAGQGSTEAFF,TGTGCCGGACAGGGGTCCACTGAAGCTTTCTTT
NA,TRBV29-1,NA,TRBJ1-2,CSVAAGDYGYTF,TGCAGCGTTGCCGCAGGGGACTATGGCTACACCTTC
TRBD1,TRBV7-2,NA,TRBJ2-1,CASSFGQGPYNEQFF,TGTGCCAGCAGCTTCGGACAGGGACCCTACAATGAGCAGTTCTTC
TRBD2,TRBV20-1,NA,TRBJ2-1,CSASPGGGGDEQFF,TGCAGTGCTAGTCCCGGTGGGGGAGGGGATGAGCAGTTCTTC
NA,TRBV5-4,NA,TRBJ1-3,CASSTYRDPGNTIYF,TGTGCCAGCAGCACTTACAGGGACCCTGGAAACACCATATATTTT
TRBD1,TRBV27,NA,TRBJ1-6,CASSSRGFENSPLHF,TGTGCCAGCAGTTCCAGGGGGTTCGAAAATTCACCCCTCCACTTT
TRBD1,TRBV14,NA,TRBJ1-2,CASSQDLGTGNYGYTF,TGTGCCAGCAGCCAAGATCTTGGGACAGGGAACTATGGCTACACCTTC
TRBD1,TRBV9,NA,TRBJ2-5,CASSASGTEQETQYF,TGTGCCAGCAGCGCCTCCGGGACAGAGCAAGAGACCCAGTACTTC
TRBD2,TRBV19,NA,TRBJ2-1,CASTLSGAYNEQFF,TGTGCCAGTACCCTCAGCGGGGCCTACAATGAGCAGTTCTTC
NA,TRBV19,NA,TRBJ1-5,CASSISNQPQHF,TGTGCCAGTAGTATATCGAATCAGCCCCAGCATTTT
NA,TRBV10-1,NA,TRBJ2-3,CASSEPGGNTDTQYF,TGCGCCAGCAGTGAGCCCGGGGGAAACACAGATACGCAGTATTTT
NA,TRBV27,NA,TRBJ1-5,CASSLNVQARVNPQHF,TGTGCCAGCAGTTTAAACGTACAGGCAAGAGTCAACCCCCAGCATTTT
NA,TRBV18,NA,TRBJ1-5,CASSPPTSAGGHQPQHF,TGTGCCAGCTCACCACCGACATCTGCGGGGGGCCATCAGCCCCAGCATTTT
NA,TRBV7-9,NA,TRBJ1-4,CASSPQDATNEKLFF,TGTGCCAGCAGCCCCCAGGATGCAACTAATGAAAAACTGTTTTTT
TRBD2,TRBV5-4,NA,TRBJ2-3,CAWGVRLATDTQYF,TGTGCCTGGGGGGTGAGACTAGCAACAGATACGCAGTATTTT
TRBD1,TRBV6-5,NA,TRBJ2-7,CASKMGQVVYEQYF,TGTGCCAGCAAAATGGGACAGGTGGTCTACGAGCAGTACTTC
TRBD1,TRBV3-1/TRBV3-2,NA,TRBJ1-1,CASSHSDRAGTEAFF,TGTGCCAGCAGCCATTCTGACAGGGCGGGGACTGAAGCTTTCTTT
NA,TRBV7-8,NA,TRBJ1-5,CASSSVPRGGLYQPQHF,TGTGCCAGCAGCTCCGTACCTAGGGGAGGGCTGTATCAGCCCCAGCATTTT
TRBD2,TRBV18,NA,TRBJ2-4,CASSPPRGDGNIQYF,TGTGCCAGCTCACCACCGCGGGGGGATGGGAACATTCAGTACTTC
TRBD1,TRBV12-3/TRBV12-4,once,TRBJ1-2,CASSFGDSRGYTF,TGTGCCAGCAGTTTCGGGGACAGCCGTGGTTACACCTTC
NA,TRBV3-1/TRBV3-2,NA,TRBJ1-6,CASSQVLGPGESPLHF,TGTGCCAGCAGCCAAGTTTTAGGTCCCGGGGAATCACCCCTCCACTTT
TRBD1,TRBV6-5,NA,TRBJ1-3,CASSSRGLTGNTIYF,TGTGCCAGCAGTTCTAGGGGGCTCACTGGAAACACCATATATTTT
TRBD1,TRBV19,NA,TRBJ2-3,CASMIGTGFSTDTQYF,TGTGCCAGTATGATCGGGACAGGGTTCAGCACAGATACGCAGTATTTT
TRBD1,TRBV19,NA,TRBJ1-5,CASSPRDRGLQPQHF,TGTGCCAGTAGTCCTCGGGACAGGGGGCTTCAGCCCCAGCATTTT
NA,TRBV6-5,NA,TRBJ1-1,CASSYNGPSTEAFF,TGTGCCAGCAGTTATAATGGGCCGAGCACTGAAGCTTTCTTT
NA,TRBV7-2,NA,TRBJ1-2,CASSPRGTFNYGYTF,TGTGCCAGCAGCCCCCGTGGGACTTTTAACTATGGCTACACCTTC
NA,TRBV12-3/TRBV12-4,NA,TRBJ2-3,CASSLSETDTQYF,TGTGCCAGCAGTTTAAGTGAGACAGATACGCAGTATTTT
TRBD1,TRBV19,NA,TRBJ1-2,CASSMWDRAGGYTF,TGTGCCAGTAGTATGTGGGACAGGGCCGGTGGCTACACCTTC
NA,TRBV10-2,NA,TRBJ2-7,CASSESGGGYEQYF,TGCGCCAGCAGTGAGTCTGGAGGTGGCTACGAGCAGTACTTC
TRBD2,TRBV4-3,NA,TRBJ2-5,CASSHGEGSETQYF,TGCGCCAGCAGCCACGGGGAGGGGTCTGAGACCCAGTACTTC
NA,TRBV20-1,NA,TRBJ1-2,CSASRGNYGYTF,TGCAGTGCTAGTCGGGGGAACTATGGCTACACCTTC
NA,TRBV5-1,NA,TRBJ1-1,CASSPGGSTEAFF,TGCGCCAGCAGCCCCGGGGGGTCCACTGAAGCTTTCTTT
NA,TRBV29-1,NA,TRBJ1-3,CSVGGGTGNTIYF,TGCAGCGTTGGGGGGGGGACTGGAAACACCATATATTTT
NA,TRBV18,NA,TRBJ2-5,CASSPGSGETQYF,TGTGCCAGCTCACCAGGGAGCGGAGAGACCCAGTACTTC
NA,TRBV4-3,NA,TRBJ1-3,CASSQDESSGNTIYF,TGCGCCAGCAGCCAAGACGAGAGCTCTGGAAACACCATATATTTT
NA,TRBV2,NA,TRBJ2-3,CASSDSGARDTQYF,TGTGCCAGCAGTGATTCAGGGGCCAGGGATACGCAGTATTTT
NA,TRBV5-5,NA,TRBJ1-3,CASSPIGGAGNTIYF,TGTGCCAGCAGCCCGATAGGAGGGGCCGGAAACACCATATATTTT
NA,TRBV6-1,once,TRBJ1-2,CASSESGESGYTF,TGTGCCAGCAGTGAATCGGGGGAATCTGGCTACACCTTC
NA,TRBV20-1,NA,TRBJ1-4,CSASLAVLNEKLFF,TGCAGTGCTAGTCTGGCAGTCCTTAATGAAAAACTGTTTTTT
NA,TRBV14,NA,TRBJ1-1,CASSPSGVDRTEAFF,TGTGCCAGCAGCCCGTCAGGGGTGGATAGGACTGAAGCTTTCTTT